This T cell receptor (beta chain) originates from a study of cytomegalovirus exposure and HLA in healthy donors. Findings and caveats of the study: Specific recognition of CMV antigens was confirmed in vitro for three chains (all CMV-associated). The authors enumerated 150 to 200 TCR beta chains as linked to cytomegalovirus. Across donors, most TCRs were seen rarely, yet some public ones were widespread. For cytomegalovirus status, the classifier reportedly gave diagnoses with high specificity and sensitivity.

For this clone: The target antigen is unknown.

Sequencing used immunoSEQ multiplex PCR; TCRdb keeps in-frame clones, though not all of them. The profile shows about 360,000 clones, roughly 88% of them singletons. Losses at the gene ends were 4 bases for V and 2 bases for J; bases not matched to a gene: 9. The length of the CDR3 is 15 residues. Germline values: CDR1 SGHRS, CDR2 YFSETQ. The sequencing sample was made of PBMCs. This chain uses TRBV5-1 with TRBJ2-7; 7 bases map to TRBD1. This TCR was recovered from a woman aged 18-35 years in good health and CMV-seronegative. CDR3 in amino acids: CASSLGQAFTYEQYF. The CDR3 nucleotides are TGCGCCAGCAGCCTCGGACAGGCCTTTACCTACGAGCAGTACTTC.